The 26 T cell receptor beta chains in this list originate from one sample, sequenced in a study of CXCR3-negative and CXCR3-positive naive CD8 T cells. Whole-study results and caveats: A higher hydrophobicity marked the TRB CDR3s of CXCR3-positive naive cells versus CXCR3-negative naive cells.

The study made its TRB cDNA libraries by 5' RACE, adding UMI labels. TCRdb reprocessed the 5' RACE reads, keeping one entry per CDR3 protein, no DNA. The sample yields around 88,000 distinct CDR3 sequences, of which the top ten take up roughly 0.89%. No antigen is known for these receptors. Sequencing used naive CXCR3+ CD8+ T cells from blood. The subset: CD45RO-CCR7+CD27+CD95- naive CD8+ T cells expressing CXCR3 (TNR3+). The receptors were gathered from a human donor in good health. Some clones in this sample may be carry-over from other donors' samples.

The chain recombines TRBV7-6 with TRBJ1-5. Looked up from germline, CDR1 is SGHVS and CDR2 is FNYEAQ. The CDR3 length is 13 residues. The chain's CDR3 is CASSWGFNQPQHF.

V and J are TRBV7-9 and TRBJ1-1; lacking DNA, the TRBD1 call made by TCRdb goes unchecked. Germline V CDR1 and CDR2: SEHNR, FQNEAQ (reference sequence). The CDR3 is 14 residues long. This CDR3 is CASSSSTQGREALF.

This chain links TRBV12-3 or TRBV12-4 with TRBJ1-5; TCRdb gives TRBD1 as the D gene, but with no DNA this cannot be confirmed. The CDR3 has 14 residues. The chain's CDR3 is CASGLLGAGQPQHF.

The chain combines TRBV5-5 with TRBJ1-1. Per the germline V gene, CDR1 is SGHKS and CDR2 is YYEKEE (reference sequence). This CDR3 has 13 residues. The CDR3 here is CASSLDPNTEAFF. The full variable domain, completed using reference TRBV5-5 and TRBJ1-1, is DAGVTQSPTHLIKTRGQQVTLRCSPISGHKSVSWYQQVLGQGPQFIFQYYEKEERGRGNFPDRFSARQFPNYSSELNVNALLLGDSALYLCASSLDPNTEAFFGQGTRLTVV.

The gene calls are TRBV5-6 and TRBJ2-1; TCRdb's D gene call, TRBD1, goes unchecked for lack of DNA. Germline V gene lookup returns CDR1 SGHDT and CDR2 YYEEEE. CDR3 length equals 15 residues. CDR3 sequence reads: CASSPLRDRVNEQFF. The entire variable domain, with the rest obtained from reference TRBV5-6 and TRBJ2-1, is as follows: DAGVTQSPTHLIKTRGQQVTLRCSPKSGHDTVSWYQQALGQGPQFIFQYYEEEERQRGNFPDRFSGHQFPNYSSELNVNALLLGDSALYLCASSPLRDRVNEQFFGPGTRLTVL.

The CDR3 sequence: CSVAAQTDNYGYTF. V and J are TRBV29-1 and TRBJ1-2. CDR1 SQVTM and CDR2 ANQGSEA come from the germline V gene. The CDR3 is made up of 14 amino acids.

The V and J genes are TRBV28 and TRBJ2-7. This CDR3 comprises 11 residues. CDR1 is MDHEN and CDR2 is SYDVKM in the germline V gene. The CDR3 is CASSPLREQYF.

The J gene is TRBJ1-1, the V gene TRBV25-1; TCRdb indicates TRBD1, and absent DNA this call remains unverified. The CDR3 consists of 13 residues. CDR1 is MGHDK, CDR2 SYGVNS, per germline. This chain's CDR3 is CASSEGAGTEAFF.

The rearrangement links TRBV7-9 to TRBJ1-1; TCRdb's D gene call, TRBD1, goes unchecked for lack of DNA. In germline, CDR1 is SEHNR, CDR2 FQNEAQ (reference sequence). The CDR3 extends over 12 amino acids. The chain's CDR3 is CASSPGGTEAFF.

This rearrangement joins TRBV28 to TRBJ2-7; TCRdb indicates TRBD1, and absent DNA this call remains unverified. The CDR3 spans 15 residues. The germline V gene encodes CDR1 MDHEN and CDR2 SYDVKM. CDR3 residues: CASSLSQGVPYEQYF.

This sequence joins TRBV5-1 and TRBJ2-2. From germline, CDR1 is SGHRS and CDR2 YFSETQ. CDR3 length: 14 amino acids. CDR3 sequence: CASSWWTDTGELFF.

The rearrangement links TRBV20-1 to TRBJ1-6. Looked up from germline, CDR1 is DFQATT and CDR2 is SNEGSKA (reference sequence). The CDR3 spans 13 residues. The CDR3 here is CSASDRENSPLHF.

The V call is TRBV28, the J call TRBJ2-1. Germline assignment: CDR1 MDHEN and CDR2 SYDVKM. The CDR3 is 15 residues long. This CDR3 reads CASSNGVSSYNEQFF.

This chain connects TRBV5-1 to TRBJ1-1. The germline CDR1 and CDR2 sequences are SGHRS and YFSETQ. This CDR3 comprises 14 residues. CDR3 region: CASSWEFMNTEAFF.

This rearrangement joins TRBV4-1 to TRBJ2-2. Germline-derived CDR1 and CDR2 are MGHRA and YSYEKL. This CDR3 spans 14 amino acids. CDR3 sequence reads: CASSQDQYTGELFF.

The chain employs TRBV29-1 and TRBJ2-1. CDR3 size: 13 residues. CDR1 and CDR2 from the germline V gene are SQVTM and ANQGSEA. CDR3: CSVVGLLDNEQFF.

V is TRBV7-6 and J is TRBJ1-1. The length of the CDR3 is 14 residues. Germline V lookup: CDR1 SGHVS, CDR2 FNYEAQ. The CDR3 is CASSLEDGDTEAFF.

V usage is TRBV29-1 and J usage is TRBJ2-7; TCRdb calls TRBD1, which cannot be checked without DNA. This CDR3 is 13 amino acids long. Germline assignment: CDR1 SQVTM and CDR2 ANQGSEA. The CDR3 sequence: CSVWTGRAYEQYF.

This chain joins TRBV29-1 and TRBJ2-3. CDR1 is SQVTM and CDR2 is ANQGSEA in the germline V gene. This CDR3 contains 14 residues. CDR3 sequence reads: CSHVDSTFTDTQYF.

The rearrangement joins TRBV7-9 to TRBJ1-4. This CDR3 has 13 residues. From germline, CDR1 is SEHNR and CDR2 FQNEAQ (reference sequence). CDR3 region: CASSPTLGEKLFF.

The V call is TRBV7-3, the J call TRBJ2-7. The CDR3 covers 15 residues. Germline V gene lookup returns CDR1 SGHTA and CDR2 FQGTGA. The CDR3 here is CASSLVKQSSYEQYF.

The V and J genes are TRBV7-9 and TRBJ1-1; with no DNA, the TCRdb D assignment of TRBD1 cannot be verified. Per the germline V gene, CDR1 is SEHNR and CDR2 is FQNEAQ (reference sequence). The CDR3 is made up of 14 amino acids. CDR3 in amino acids: CASRRGVEDTEAFF.

This chain uses TRBV6-4 with TRBJ1-6; TCRdb outputs TRBD1, but without DNA this stays unchecked. The CDR3 covers 16 residues. Germline CDR1 and CDR2: MRHNA and SNTAGT. CDR3 sequence: CASRPTGWEPYSPLHF.

The rearrangement joins TRBV12-3 or TRBV12-4 to TRBJ1-5. There are 12 residues in the CDR3. The CDR3 spells CASSLKGQPQHF.

The V gene is TRBV29-1, the J gene TRBJ2-7; the D call from TCRdb, TRBD2, cannot be confirmed without DNA. The CDR3 spans 13 residues. CDR1 SQVTM and CDR2 ANQGSEA come from the germline V gene. CDR3 loop: CSVVDYLNSVQYF.

This chain connects TRBV29-1 to TRBJ1-1; TCRdb's D gene call, TRBD1, goes unchecked for lack of DNA. Germline V gene sequence: CDR1 SQVTM, CDR2 ANQGSEA. This CDR3 is 12 amino acids long. CDR3 protein: CSVSKDSSEAFF.